This TCR beta chain was obtained from a study of blood T cell repertoires in COVID-19. As for the study in general: The United States, Italy and Spain supplied acute and convalescent COVID-19 samples. T cells, B-cell-depleted T cells, or PBMCs provided the cDNA or gDNA that served as material.

The CDR3 spans 16 residues. Germline V gives CDR1 SNHLY, CDR2 FYNNEI. Trimming at V came to 6 bases and at J to 3 bases, leaving 11 bases not matched to a gene. This clone was seen only a few times. Original analysis: Amplified reference gene primers provided the basis for estimating nucleated cell counts. Some clones are missing from TCRdb's copy, which holds only in-frame ones; the method was immunoSEQ multiplex PCR. The V and J calls and clone size are taken from that table; D and trimming were inferred from the DNA. This sample has 200,000 to 300,000 clones, with about 87% found just once. Sequenced: peripheral blood. This chain connects TRBV2 to TRBJ2-7; TRBD2 agrees at 10 bases. The clonotype originates from a human donor in a cohort sampled during active COVID-19. The CDR3 protein is CASSFLAGATGYEQYF. The CDR3 DNA is TGTGCCAGCAGCTTCCTAGCGGGAGCTACGGGCTACGAGCAGTACTTC.